This TCR beta chain is drawn from a study of CD8+ T cells in alopecia areata. This clone showed up just a few times. This CDR3 has 15 amino acids. Germline assignment: CDR1 SGHDN and CDR2 FVKESK. The V gene end was trimmed by 4 bases and the J gene end by 1 base; junction bases not matched to a gene: 3. Specified treatment: oral pan-JAK inhibitor, 5-10 mg twice daily. RNA extraction and reverse transcription yielded cDNA as sequencing template. The method was immunoSEQ multiplex PCR; TCRdb's version includes in-frame clones alone and lacks a portion of them. The sample records about 120,000 clones, about 50% being singletons.

The material sequenced was CD4+ T cells sorted from blood, taken at week 4, from a patient treated with tofacitinib. The chain is built from TRBV14 and TRBJ2-7; 11 bases align to TRBD2. The receptor was derived from a human donor with alopecia areata. CDR3 nucleotide sequence: TGTGCCAGCAGCCCGGGGACTAGCGGTTCCTACGAGCAGTACTTC. Residues: CASSPGTSGSYEQYF.